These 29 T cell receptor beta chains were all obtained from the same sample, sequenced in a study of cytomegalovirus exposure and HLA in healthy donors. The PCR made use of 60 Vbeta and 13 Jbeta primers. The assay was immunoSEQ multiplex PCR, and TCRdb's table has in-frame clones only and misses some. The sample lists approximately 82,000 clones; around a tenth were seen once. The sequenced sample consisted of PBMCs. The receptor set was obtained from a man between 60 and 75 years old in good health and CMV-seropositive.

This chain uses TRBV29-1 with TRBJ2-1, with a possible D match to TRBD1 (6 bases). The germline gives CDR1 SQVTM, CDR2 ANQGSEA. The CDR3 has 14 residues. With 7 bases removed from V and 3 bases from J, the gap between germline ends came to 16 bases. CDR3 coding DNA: TGCAGCGCTCCCGGACAGATTAACTACAATGAGCAGTTCTTC. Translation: CSAPGQINYNEQFF.

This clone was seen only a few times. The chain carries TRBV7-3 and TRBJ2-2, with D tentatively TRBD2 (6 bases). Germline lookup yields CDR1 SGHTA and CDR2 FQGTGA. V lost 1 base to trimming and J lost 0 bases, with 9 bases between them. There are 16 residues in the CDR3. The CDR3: CASSLKASANTGELFF. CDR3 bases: TGTGCCAGCAGCTTAAAGGCTAGCGCGAACACCGGGGAGCTGTTTTTT.

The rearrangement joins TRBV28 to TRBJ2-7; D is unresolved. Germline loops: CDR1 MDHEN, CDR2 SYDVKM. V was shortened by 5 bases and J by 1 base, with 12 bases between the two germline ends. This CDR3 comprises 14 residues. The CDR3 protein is CASSQSRVSYEQYV. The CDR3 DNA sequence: TGTGCCAGCAGTCAGAGCCGGGTTTCCTACGAGCAGTACGTC.

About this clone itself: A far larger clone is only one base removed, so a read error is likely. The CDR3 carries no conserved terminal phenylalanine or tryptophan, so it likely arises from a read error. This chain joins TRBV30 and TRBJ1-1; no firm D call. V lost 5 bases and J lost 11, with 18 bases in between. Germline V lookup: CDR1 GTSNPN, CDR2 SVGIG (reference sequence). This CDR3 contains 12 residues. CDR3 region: CAWQDAISEAFL. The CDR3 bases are TGTGCCTGGCAGGACGCAATTAGCGAGGCTTTCTTG.

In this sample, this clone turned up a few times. Here the CDR3 DNA reads TGTGCCGTCCTTCGTCCGGGACTAGAGGATGAGCAGTTCTTC. It codes for CAVLRPGLEDEQFF. The chain uses TRBV6-1 and TRBJ2-1, with 8 bases fitting TRBD2. Germline CDR1 reads MNHNS; CDR2 reads SASEGT. The CDR3 length is 14 residues. V lost 11 bases, J lost 8 bases, and 14 bases stayed unmatched.

This CDR3 reads CASSLRQGGYEQYV. In DNA form, the CDR3 reads TGTGCCAGCAGCTTGCGACAGGGAGGCTACGAGCAGTACGTC. This sequence joins TRBV5-6 and TRBJ2-7; tentative D call: TRBD1 (7 bases). The CDR3 spans 14 residues. Trimming removed 1 base from V and 3 bases from J, with 11 bases in between. Germline CDR1 and CDR2: SGHDT and YYEEEE.

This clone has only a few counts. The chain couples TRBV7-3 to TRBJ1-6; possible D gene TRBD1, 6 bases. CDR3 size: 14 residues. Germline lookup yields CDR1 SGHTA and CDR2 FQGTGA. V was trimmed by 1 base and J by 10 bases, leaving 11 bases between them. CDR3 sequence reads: CASSLSPGVSPLHF. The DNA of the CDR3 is TGTGCCAGCAGCTTAAGTCCAGGGGTCTCACCCCTCCACTTT.

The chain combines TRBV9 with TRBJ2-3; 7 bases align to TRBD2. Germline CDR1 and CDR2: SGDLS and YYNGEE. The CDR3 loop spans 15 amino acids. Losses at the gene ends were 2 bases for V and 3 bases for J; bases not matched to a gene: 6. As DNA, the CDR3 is TGTGCCAGCAGCGTGGGAGGGAGGGGAACAGATACGCAGTATTTT. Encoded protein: CASSVGGRGTDTQYF.

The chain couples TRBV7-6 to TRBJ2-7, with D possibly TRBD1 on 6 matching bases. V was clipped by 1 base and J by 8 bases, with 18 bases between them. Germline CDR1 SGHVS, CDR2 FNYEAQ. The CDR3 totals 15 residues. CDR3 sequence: CASSLETGKGHQQYF. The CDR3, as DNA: TGTGCCAGCAGCTTAGAAACAGGGAAGGGCCACCAGCAGTACTTC.

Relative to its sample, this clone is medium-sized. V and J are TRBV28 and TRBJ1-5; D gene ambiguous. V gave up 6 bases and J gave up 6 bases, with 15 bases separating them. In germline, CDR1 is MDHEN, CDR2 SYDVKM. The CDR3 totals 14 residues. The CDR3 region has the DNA TGTGCCAGCAGAAATGAGGGTCTCGGTCAGCCCCAGCATTTT. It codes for CASRNEGLGQPQHF.

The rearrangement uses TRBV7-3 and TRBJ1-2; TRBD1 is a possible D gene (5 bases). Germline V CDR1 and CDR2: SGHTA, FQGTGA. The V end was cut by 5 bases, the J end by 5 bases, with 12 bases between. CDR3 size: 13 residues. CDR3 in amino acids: CASSAERGYGYTF. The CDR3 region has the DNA TGTGCCAGCAGCGCCGAACGGGGGTATGGCTACACCTTC.

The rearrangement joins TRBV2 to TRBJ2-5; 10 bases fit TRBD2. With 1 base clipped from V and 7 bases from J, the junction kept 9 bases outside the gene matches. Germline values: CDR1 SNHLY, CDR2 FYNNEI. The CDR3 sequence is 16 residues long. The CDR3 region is CASSEGRVAGGGTQYF. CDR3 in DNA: TGTGCCAGCAGTGAAGGAAGGGTAGCGGGGGGTGGGACCCAGTACTTC.

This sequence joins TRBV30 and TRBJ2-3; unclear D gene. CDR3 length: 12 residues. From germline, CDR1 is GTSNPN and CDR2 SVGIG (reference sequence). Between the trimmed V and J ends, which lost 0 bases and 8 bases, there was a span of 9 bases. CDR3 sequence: CAWSVELLTQYF. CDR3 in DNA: TGTGCCTGGAGTGTCGAACTCCTTACGCAGTATTTT.

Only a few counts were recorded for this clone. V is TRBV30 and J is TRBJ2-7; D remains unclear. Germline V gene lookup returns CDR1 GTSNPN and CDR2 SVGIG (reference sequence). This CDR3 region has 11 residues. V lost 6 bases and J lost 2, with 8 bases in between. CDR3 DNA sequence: TGTGCCTGCTGTAATCCCTACGAGCAGTACTTC. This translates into CACCNPYEQYF. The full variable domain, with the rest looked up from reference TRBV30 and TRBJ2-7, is SQTIHQWPATLVQPVGSPLSLECTVEGTSNPNLYWYRQAAGRGLQLLFYSVGIGQISSEVPQNLSASRPQDRQFILSSKKLLLSDSGFYLCACCNPYEQYFGPGTRLTVT.

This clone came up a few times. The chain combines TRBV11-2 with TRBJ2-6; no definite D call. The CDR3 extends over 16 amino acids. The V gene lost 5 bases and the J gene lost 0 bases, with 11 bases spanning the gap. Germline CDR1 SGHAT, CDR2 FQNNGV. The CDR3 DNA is TGTGCCAGCAGCCGAGATATCTTCTCTGGGGCCAACGTCCTGACTTTC. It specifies CASSRDIFSGANVLTF.

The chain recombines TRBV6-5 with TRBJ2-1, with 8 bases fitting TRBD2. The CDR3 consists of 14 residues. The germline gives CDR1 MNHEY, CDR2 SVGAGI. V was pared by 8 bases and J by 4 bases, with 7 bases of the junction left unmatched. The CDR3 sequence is CASPSGGGYNEQFF. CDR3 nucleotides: TGTGCCAGCCCCTCAGGCGGGGGGTACAATGAGCAGTTCTTC.

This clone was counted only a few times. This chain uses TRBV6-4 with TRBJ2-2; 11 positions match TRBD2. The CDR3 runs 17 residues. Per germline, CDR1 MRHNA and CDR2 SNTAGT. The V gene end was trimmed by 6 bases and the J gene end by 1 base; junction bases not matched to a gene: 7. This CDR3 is CASSQSLAGGNTGELFF. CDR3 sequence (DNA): TGTGCCAGCAGCCAAAGTCTAGCGGGGGGGAACACCGGGGAGCTGTTTTTT.

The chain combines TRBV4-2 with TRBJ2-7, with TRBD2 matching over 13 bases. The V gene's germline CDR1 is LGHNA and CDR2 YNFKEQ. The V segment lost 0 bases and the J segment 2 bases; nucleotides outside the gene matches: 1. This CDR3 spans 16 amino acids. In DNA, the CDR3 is TGTGCCAGCAGCCAAGATGGGACTAGCGGGACCTACGAGCAGTACTTC. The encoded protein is CASSQDGTSGTYEQYF.

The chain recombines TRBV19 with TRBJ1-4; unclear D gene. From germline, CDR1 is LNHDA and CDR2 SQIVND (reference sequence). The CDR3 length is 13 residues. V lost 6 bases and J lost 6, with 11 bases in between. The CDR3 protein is CASRRMIDEKLFF. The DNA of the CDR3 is TGTGCCAGTAGGCGGATGATCGATGAAAAACTGTTTTTT.

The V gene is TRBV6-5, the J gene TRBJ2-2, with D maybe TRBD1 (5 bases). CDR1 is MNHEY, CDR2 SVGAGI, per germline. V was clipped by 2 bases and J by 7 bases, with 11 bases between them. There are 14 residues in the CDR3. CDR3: CASSYKGVDGELFF. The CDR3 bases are TGTGCCAGCAGTTACAAAGGGGTGGACGGGGAGCTGTTTTTT.

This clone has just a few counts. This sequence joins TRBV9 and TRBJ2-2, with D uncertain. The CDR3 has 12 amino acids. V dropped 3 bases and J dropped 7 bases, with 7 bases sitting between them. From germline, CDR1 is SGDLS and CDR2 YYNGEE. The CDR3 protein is CASSASSGELFF. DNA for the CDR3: TGTGCCAGCAGCGCCTCGAGCGGGGAGCTGTTTTTT.

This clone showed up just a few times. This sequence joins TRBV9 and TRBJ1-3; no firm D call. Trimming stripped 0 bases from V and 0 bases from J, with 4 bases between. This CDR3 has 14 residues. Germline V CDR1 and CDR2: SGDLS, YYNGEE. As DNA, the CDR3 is TGTGCCAGCAGCGTAGAGAGCTCTGGAAACACCATATATTTT. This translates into CASSVESSGNTIYF.

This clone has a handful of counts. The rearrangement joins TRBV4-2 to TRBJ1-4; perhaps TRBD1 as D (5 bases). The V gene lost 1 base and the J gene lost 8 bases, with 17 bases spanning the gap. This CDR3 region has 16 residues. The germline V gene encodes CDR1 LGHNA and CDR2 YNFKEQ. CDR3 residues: CASSQGLGGGEEKLFF. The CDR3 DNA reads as TGTGCCAGCAGCCAAGGTCTCGGGGGAGGTGAGGAAAAACTGTTTTTT.

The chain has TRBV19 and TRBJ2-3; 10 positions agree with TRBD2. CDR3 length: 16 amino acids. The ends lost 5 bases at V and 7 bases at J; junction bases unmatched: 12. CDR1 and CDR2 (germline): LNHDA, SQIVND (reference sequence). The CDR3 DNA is TGTGCCAGTAGTGGGGCTAGCGGGAGTCGGGGAAATACGCAGTATTTT. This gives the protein CASSGASGSRGNTQYF.

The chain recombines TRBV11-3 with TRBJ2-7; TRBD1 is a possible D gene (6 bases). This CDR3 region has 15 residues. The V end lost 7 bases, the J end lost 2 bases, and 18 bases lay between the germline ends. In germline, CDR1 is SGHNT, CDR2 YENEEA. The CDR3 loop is CASIKFDRKTYEQYV. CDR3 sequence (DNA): TGTGCCAGCATCAAATTTGACAGGAAGACCTACGAGCAGTACGTC.

CDR3 sequence: CASSSGTSGVNEQFF. The CDR3 DNA is TGCGCCAGCAGCTCCGGGACTAGCGGCGTCAATGAGCAGTTCTTC. The rearrangement joins TRBV5-1 to TRBJ2-1; 11 bases agree with TRBD2. V gave up 3 bases and J gave up 6 bases; unmatched junction bases: 5. The germline CDR1 and CDR2 sequences are SGHRS and YFSETQ. There are 15 residues in the CDR3.

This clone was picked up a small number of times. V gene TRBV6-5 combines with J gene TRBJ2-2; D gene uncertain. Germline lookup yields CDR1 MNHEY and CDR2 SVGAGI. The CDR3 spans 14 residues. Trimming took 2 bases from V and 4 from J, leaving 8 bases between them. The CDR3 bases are TGTGCCAGCAGTTACACAATAAGCACCGGGGAGCTGTTTTTT. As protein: CASSYTISTGELFF.

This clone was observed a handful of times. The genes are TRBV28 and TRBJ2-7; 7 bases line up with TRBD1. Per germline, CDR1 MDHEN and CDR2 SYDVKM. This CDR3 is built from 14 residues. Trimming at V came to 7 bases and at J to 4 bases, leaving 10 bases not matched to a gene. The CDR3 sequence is CASTPLGGAYEQYF. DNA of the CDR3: TGTGCCAGCACCCCGTTAGGGGGCGCTTACGAGCAGTACTTC.

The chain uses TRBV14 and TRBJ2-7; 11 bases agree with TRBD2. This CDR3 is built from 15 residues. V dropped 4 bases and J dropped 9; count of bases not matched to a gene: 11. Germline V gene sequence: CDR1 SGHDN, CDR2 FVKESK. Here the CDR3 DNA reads TGTGCCAGCAGCCCTCCGGGACTAGCGGCCCGCGGGCAGTACTTC. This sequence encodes CASSPPGLAARGQYF.